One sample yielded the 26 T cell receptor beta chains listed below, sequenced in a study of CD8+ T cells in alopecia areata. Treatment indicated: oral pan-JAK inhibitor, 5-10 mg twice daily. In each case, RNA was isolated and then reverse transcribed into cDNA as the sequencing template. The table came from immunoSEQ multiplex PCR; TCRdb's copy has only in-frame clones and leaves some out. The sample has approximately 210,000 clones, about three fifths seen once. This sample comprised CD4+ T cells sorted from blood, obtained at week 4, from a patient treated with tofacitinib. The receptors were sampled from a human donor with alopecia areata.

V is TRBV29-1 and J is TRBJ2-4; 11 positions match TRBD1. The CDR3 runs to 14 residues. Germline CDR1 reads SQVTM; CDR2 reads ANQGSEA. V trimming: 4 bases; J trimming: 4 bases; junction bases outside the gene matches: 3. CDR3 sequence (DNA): TGCAGCGTTGCCGGGACAGGGGGGAAAAACATTCAGTACTTC. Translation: CSVAGTGGKNIQYF.

CDR3 residues: CAISESGWGRSTDTQYF. CDR3 bases: TGTGCCATCAGTGAGTCTGGTTGGGGACGGAGCACAGATACGCAGTATTTT. This chain uses TRBV10-3 with TRBJ2-3; the D gene could be TRBD1 or TRBD2 (5 bases each). Germline CDR1 reads ENHRY; CDR2 reads SYGVKD. The CDR3 runs 17 residues. V gave up 0 bases and J gave up 0 bases, with 13 bases separating them.

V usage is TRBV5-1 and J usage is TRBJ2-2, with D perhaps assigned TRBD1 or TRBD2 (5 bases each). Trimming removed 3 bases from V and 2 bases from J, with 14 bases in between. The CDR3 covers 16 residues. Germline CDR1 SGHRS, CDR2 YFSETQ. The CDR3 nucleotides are TGCGCCAGCAGCTCCTCCGGGACCAGAAACACCGGGGAGCTGTTTTTT. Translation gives CASSSSGTRNTGELFF.

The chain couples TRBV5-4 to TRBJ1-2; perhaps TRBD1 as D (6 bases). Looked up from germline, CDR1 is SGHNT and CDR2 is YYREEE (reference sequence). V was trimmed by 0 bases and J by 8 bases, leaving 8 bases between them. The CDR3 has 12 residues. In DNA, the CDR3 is TGTGCCAGCAGCTTGGACAGGGTCGGCTACACCTTC. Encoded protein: CASSLDRVGYTF.

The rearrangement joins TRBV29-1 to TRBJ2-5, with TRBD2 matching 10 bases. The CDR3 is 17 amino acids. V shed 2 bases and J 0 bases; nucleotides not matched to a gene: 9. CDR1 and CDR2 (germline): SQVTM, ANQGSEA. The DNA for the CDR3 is TGCAGCGTTGAACGGCGGACTAGCGGATGGTACCAAGAGACCCAGTACTTC. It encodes CSVERRTSGWYQETQYF.

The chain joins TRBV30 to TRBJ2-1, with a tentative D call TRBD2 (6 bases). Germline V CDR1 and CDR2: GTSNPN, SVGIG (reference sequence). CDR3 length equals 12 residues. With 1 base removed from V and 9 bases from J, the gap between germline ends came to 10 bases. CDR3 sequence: CAWSGSGAEQFF. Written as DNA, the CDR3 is TGTGCCTGGAGTGGTAGCGGTGCTGAGCAGTTCTTC.

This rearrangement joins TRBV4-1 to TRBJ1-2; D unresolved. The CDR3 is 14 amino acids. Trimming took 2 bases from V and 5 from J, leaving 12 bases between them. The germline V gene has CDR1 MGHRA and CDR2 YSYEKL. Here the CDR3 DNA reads TGCGCCAGCAGCCAAATCGACCAGTCGTATGGCTACACCTTC. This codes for CASSQIDQSYGYTF.

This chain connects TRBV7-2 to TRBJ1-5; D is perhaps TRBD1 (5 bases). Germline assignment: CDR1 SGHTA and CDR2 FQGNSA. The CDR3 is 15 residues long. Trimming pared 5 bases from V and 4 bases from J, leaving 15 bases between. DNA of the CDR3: TGTGCCAGCAGCCTCCGGGACGGAAAGAATCAGCCCCAGCATTTT. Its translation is CASSLRDGKNQPQHF.

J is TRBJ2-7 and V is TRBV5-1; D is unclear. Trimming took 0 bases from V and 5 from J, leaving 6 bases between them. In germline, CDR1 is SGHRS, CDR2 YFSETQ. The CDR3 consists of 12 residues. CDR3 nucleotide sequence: TGCGCCAGCAGCTTGGTGGAACACGAGCAGTACTTC. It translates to CASSLVEHEQYF.

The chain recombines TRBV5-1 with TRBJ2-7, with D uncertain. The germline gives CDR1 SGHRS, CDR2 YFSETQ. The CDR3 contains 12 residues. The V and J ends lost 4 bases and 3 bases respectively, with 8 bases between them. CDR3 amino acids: CASSVDHYEQYF. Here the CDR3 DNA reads TGCGCCAGCAGCGTAGACCACTACGAGCAGTACTTC.

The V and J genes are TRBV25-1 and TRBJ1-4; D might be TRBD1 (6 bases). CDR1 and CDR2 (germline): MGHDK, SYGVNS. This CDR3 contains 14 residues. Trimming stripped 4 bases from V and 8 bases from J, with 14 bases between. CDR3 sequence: CASSGHRVGEKLFF. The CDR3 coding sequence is TGTGCCAGCAGTGGGCACAGGGTCGGCGAAAAACTGTTTTTT.

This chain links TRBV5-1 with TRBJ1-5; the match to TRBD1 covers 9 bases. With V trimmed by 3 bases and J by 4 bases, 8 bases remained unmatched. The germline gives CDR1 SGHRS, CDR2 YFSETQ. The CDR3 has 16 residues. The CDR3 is CASSWGQGKGNQPQHF. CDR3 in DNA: TGCGCCAGCAGCTGGGGACAGGGCAAGGGTAATCAGCCCCAGCATTTT.

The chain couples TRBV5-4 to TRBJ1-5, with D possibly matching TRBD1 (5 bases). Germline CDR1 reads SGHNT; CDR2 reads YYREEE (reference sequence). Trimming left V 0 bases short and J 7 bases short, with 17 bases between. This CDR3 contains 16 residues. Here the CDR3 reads CASSLDSGRVGQPQHF. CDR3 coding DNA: TGTGCCAGCAGCTTGGACTCGGGCAGGGTGGGCCAGCCCCAGCATTTT.

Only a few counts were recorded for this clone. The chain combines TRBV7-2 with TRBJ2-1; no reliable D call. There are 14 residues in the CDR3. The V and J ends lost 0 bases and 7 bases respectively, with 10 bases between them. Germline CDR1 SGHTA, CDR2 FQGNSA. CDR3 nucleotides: TGTGCCAGCAGCTTAGCTAGGGCCGGGAATGAGCAGTTCTTC. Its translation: CASSLARAGNEQFF.

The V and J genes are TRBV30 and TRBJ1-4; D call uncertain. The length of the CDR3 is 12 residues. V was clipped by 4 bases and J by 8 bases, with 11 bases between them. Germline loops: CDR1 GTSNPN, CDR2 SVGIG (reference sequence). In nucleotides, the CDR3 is TGTGCCTGGAAGGTTACCGGGGAAAAACTGTTTTTT. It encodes CAWKVTGEKLFF.

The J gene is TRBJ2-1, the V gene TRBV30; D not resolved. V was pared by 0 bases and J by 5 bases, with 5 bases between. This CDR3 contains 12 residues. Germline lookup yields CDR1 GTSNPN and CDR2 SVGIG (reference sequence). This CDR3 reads CAWSVDDNEQFF. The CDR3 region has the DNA TGTGCCTGGAGTGTCGATGACAATGAGCAGTTCTTC.

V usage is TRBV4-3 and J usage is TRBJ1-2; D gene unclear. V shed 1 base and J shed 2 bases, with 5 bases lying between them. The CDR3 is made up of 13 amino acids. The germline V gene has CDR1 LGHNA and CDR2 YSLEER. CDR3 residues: CASSQGGNYGYTF. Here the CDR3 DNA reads TGCGCCAGCAGCCAAGGAGGGAACTATGGCTACACCTTC.

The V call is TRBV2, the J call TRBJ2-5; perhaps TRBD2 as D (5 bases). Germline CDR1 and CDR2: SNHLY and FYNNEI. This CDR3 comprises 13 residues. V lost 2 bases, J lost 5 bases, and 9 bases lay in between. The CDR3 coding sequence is TGTGCCAGCAGTGAACTAGCACTGGAGACCCAGTACTTC. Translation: CASSELALETQYF.

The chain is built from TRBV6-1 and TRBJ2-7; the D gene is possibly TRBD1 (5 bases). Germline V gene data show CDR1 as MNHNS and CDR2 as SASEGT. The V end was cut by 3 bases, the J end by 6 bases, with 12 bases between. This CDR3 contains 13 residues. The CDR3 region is CASSDYGHSEQYF. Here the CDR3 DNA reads TGTGCCAGCAGTGACTACGGACATTCCGAGCAGTACTTC.

The CDR3 DNA sequence: TGTGCCTGGGGGACAGGGGTCTACTATGGCTACACCTTC. It yields the protein CAWGTGVYYGYTF. The rearrangement uses TRBV30 and TRBJ1-2, with 10 bases that match TRBD1. Germline V gene data show CDR1 as GTSNPN and CDR2 as SVGIG (reference sequence). V dropped 5 bases and J dropped 3; count of bases not matched to a gene: 3. The CDR3 spans 13 residues.

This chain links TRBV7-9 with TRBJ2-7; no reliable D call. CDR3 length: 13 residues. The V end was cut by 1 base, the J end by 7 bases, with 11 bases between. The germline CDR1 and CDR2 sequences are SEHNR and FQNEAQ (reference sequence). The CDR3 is CASSLEAIGEQYF. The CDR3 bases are TGTGCCAGCAGCTTAGAGGCAATCGGGGAGCAGTACTTC.

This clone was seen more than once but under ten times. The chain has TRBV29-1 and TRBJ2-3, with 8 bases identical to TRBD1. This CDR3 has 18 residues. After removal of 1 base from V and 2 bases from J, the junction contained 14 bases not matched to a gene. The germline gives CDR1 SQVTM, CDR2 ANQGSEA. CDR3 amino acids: CSVEGTGPPIAFTDTQYF. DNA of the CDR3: TGCAGCGTTGAAGGGACAGGGCCTCCTATCGCGTTCACAGATACGCAGTATTTT.

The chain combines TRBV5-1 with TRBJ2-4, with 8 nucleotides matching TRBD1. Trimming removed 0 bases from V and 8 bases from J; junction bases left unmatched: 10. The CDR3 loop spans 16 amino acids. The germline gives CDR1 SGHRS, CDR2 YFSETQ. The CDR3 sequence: CASSLVETGEGDIQYF. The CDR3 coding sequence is TGCGCCAGCAGCTTGGTCGAGACAGGGGAAGGAGACATTCAGTACTTC.

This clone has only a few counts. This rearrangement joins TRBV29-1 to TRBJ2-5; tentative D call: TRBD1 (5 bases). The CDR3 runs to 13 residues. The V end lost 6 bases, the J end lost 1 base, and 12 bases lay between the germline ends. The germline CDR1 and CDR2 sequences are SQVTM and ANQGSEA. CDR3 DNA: TGCAGCGTGCGCAGGGTCCCCCAAGAGACCCAGTACTTC. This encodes CSVRRVPQETQYF.

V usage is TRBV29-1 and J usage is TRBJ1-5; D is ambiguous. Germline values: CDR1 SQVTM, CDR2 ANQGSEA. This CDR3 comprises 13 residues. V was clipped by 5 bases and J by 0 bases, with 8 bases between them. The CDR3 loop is CSVSENSNQPQHF. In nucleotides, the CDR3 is TGCAGCGTTTCTGAAAATAGCAATCAGCCCCAGCATTTT.

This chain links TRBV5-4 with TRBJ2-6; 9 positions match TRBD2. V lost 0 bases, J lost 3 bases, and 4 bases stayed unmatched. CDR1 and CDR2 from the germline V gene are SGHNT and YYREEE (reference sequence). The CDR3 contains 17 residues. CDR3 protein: CASSLEPSGVGANVLTF. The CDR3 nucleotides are TGTGCCAGCAGCTTGGAGCCTAGCGGGGTTGGGGCCAACGTCCTGACTTTC.